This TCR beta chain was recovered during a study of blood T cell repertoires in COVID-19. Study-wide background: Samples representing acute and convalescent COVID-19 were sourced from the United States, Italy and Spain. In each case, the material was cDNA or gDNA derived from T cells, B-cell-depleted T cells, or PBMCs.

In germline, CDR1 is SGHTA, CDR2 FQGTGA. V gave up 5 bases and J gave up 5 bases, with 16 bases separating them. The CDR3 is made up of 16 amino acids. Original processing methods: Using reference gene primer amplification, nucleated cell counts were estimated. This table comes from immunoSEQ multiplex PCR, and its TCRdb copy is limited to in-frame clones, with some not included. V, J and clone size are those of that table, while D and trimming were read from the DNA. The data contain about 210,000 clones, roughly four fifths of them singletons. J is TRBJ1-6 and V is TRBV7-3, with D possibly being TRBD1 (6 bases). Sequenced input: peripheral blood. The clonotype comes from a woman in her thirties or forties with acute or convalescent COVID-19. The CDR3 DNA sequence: TGTGCCAGCAGCCCGAGCGGGACACGAAATAATTCACCCCTCCACTTT. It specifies CASSPSGTRNNSPLHF. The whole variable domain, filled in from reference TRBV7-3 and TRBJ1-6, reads GAGVSQTPSNKVTEKGKYVELRCDPISGHTALYWYRQSLGQGPEFLIYFQGTGAADDSGLPNDRFFAVRPEGSVSTLKIQRTERGDSAVYLCASSPSGTRNNSPLHFGNGTRLTVT.